The 2 T cell receptor beta chains below all came from one sample that was sequenced in a study of response to subunit inactivated influenza vaccine. TCRdb fed the RT-PCR reads into MiXCR, producing one record per CDR3 protein. This repertoire shows some 600,000 distinct CDR3 sequences, 14% found once; its top ten account for less than 9%. The specimen was PBMCs from blood, collected less than 15 days before vaccination. The receptors were gathered from a man in his fifties who received an inactivated influenza vaccine.

The chain combines TRBV5-8 with TRBJ2-2; maybe TRBD1 (5 bases). This CDR3 spans 15 amino acids. V lost 0 bases to trimming and J lost 7 bases, with 13 bases between them. Germline loops: CDR1 SGHTS, CDR2 YDEGEE. The CDR3 bases are TGTGCCAGCAGCTTGGAGGGTCGGCAGGGCGGGGAGCTGTTTTTT. Its translation is CASSLEGRQGGELFF.

This clonotype was seen many times. J is TRBJ2-2 and V is TRBV11-1; the match to TRBD2 covers 8 bases. V dropped 3 bases and J dropped 0; count of bases not matched to a gene: 9. The germline V gene encodes CDR1 SGHAT and CDR2 FQDESV (reference sequence). The CDR3 runs 18 residues. This CDR3 is CASSFPLLAEANTGELFF. The CDR3 nucleotides read TGTGCCAGCAGCTTTCCTTTACTAGCGGAAGCGAACACCGGGGAGCTGTTTTTT.